The rows below give T cell receptor beta chains drawn from one sample of a study of CD8 T cells in ankylosing spondylitis. TCRdb reprocessed the 5' RACE reads with MiXCR, giving one entry per CDR3 protein. The sample lists over 600,000 distinct CDR3 sequences; 15% to 20% were seen once. Source material: blood, either unsorted or a sorted T cell fraction (not recorded which). The receptors were sampled from a male donor with ankylosing spondylitis. CDR3s leave out the opening cysteine and the closing phenylalanine or tryptophan.

V gene,J gene,CDR3 protein
TRBV28,TRBJ2-2,ASSPDRSYTGELF
TRBV9,TRBJ2-1,ASSVSLAGVGEQF
TRBV29-1,TRBJ2-7,SVADRIVSYEQY
TRBV28,TRBJ2-1,ASSLSSGTSGRGLDNEQF
TRBV20-1,TRBJ1-1,SAIEIEAF
TRBV11-2,TRBJ1-2,ASSQTGTGSDGYT
TRBV28,TRBJ2-2,ASVHPDRATGELF
TRBV10-3,TRBJ2-5,AISLDLGTQY
TRBV10-3,TRBJ2-2,AIRGTGTNTGELF
TRBV2,TRBJ2-2,ASSGWQEDGELF
TRBV9,TRBJ2-7,ASSPKPGGPHEQY
TRBV20-1,TRBJ1-1,SAGGGNTEAF
TRBV11-1,TRBJ2-5,ASSQELETQY
TRBV12-1,TRBJ2-3,ASKSLEDTQY
TRBV9,TRBJ2-5,ASSGGALETQY
TRBV5-5,TRBJ1-1,ASSSLAEAF
TRBV2,TRBJ2-7,ASSGPSGMRTYEQY
TRBV25-1,TRBJ2-1,ASSGPGGQNEQF
TRBV29-1,TRBJ2-7,SVDNSYEQY
TRBV4-3,TRBJ2-7,ASSQDSTTSYEQY
TRBV20-1,TRBJ2-7,SAPRGGLYEQY
TRBV11-2,TRBJ2-1,ASSPSGLAGGHEQF
TRBV30,TRBJ2-1,AWSLGLAGVGEQF
TRBV6-5,TRBJ2-1,ASSYLGTSDYNEQF
TRBV20-1,TRBJ2-3,SAVLAGGTDTQY
TRBV9,TRBJ2-1,ASSAPSHPTGGDYNEQF
TRBV14,TRBJ2-1,ASSPVANQQF